The count of the clone carrying this T cell receptor beta chain is one. The antigen is undetermined. A junction end diverges from the germline sequence, so it may reflect a read error. Germline CDR1 is SGHNT and CDR2 is YYREEE (reference sequence). The CDR3 extends over 15 amino acids. Together with a sample-barcoded 5' primer, a J-beta primer mix was included in a second PCR lasting roughly 6 to 12 cycles. A single record per CDR3 protein comes from TCRdb applying MiXCR to the 5' RACE reads. The sample holds 1.5 million to 2 million distinct CDR3 sequences, about 30% seen once. Each donor gave 9 to 10 milliliters of peripheral blood. The record originates from a study of blood T cells in healthy people across ages. Points from the study as a whole: With unsorted PBMCs, a conclusive comparison of naive versus antigen-experienced cells was not possible. Age brought a roughly linear fall in TCR beta diversity measured per million T cells.

The receptor's source is a young woman in good health. The chain employs TRBV5-4 and TRBJ1-2; no clear D gene. The sample taken for sequencing was blood. The CDR3 coding sequence is TGTGTCAGCAGCCGGGAGCAGCCAGAATACTATGGCTACACCTTC. Its translation: CVSSREQPEYYGYTF.